The source of this T cell receptor beta chain is a study of blood T cell repertoires in COVID-19. Authors' data handling: Nucleated cell number was recorded as an estimate derived from reference gene primer amplification. Produced via immunoSEQ multiplex PCR; TCRdb's table is partial and in-frame only. That table gives V, J and clone size, and the DNA gave D and trimming. There are a few hundred thousand clones in the sample; about nine tenths occur only once, and 3% lies in the top ten. The ends lost 6 bases at V and 2 bases at J; junction bases unmatched: 9. The germline V gene encodes CDR1 SGHAT and CDR2 FQNNGV. The CDR3 covers 15 residues.

The TCR was taken from a woman in her 30s with active or convalescent COVID-19. The chain links TRBV11-2 to TRBJ1-2; 7 nucleotides align to TRBD1. Specimen: peripheral blood. CDR3 protein: CASRANRGINYGYTF. CDR3 nucleotides: TGTGCCAGCAGGGCCAACAGGGGTATAAACTATGGCTACACCTTC.